This TCR beta chain was obtained from a study of T cell repertoires in cytomegalovirus infection. Across the study: Researchers turned to recently identified HLA-C-restricted CMV epitopes as well as well-studied HLA-B-restricted ones. From public TCR beta signatures came an indication of both CMV infection and matching HLA type. Overall study findings and caveats: What dominated the ex vivo response were HLA-C-restricted CMV-specific TCR beta clonotypes.

As for this clonotype: Its antigen is not identified.

TCRdb passed the reads through MiXCR, listing each CDR3 protein once. The data hold fewer than 130,000 distinct CDR3 sequences, with around 40% observed a single time. V shed 4 bases, J shed 8 bases, and the junction held 7 bases outside the gene matches. The CDR3 extends over 13 amino acids. The V gene's germline CDR1 is ENHRY and CDR2 SYGVKD. This clonotype originated in a human donor in good health (CMV status not recorded). Some clones in this sample may be carry-over from other donors' samples. The material was CD8+ T cells from cultured PBMCs, obtained from culture after CMV antigen stimulation. The rearrangement uses TRBV10-3 and TRBJ1-2; 7 nucleotides line up with TRBD1. This chain's CDR3 is CAISAEGARGYTF. For the CDR3, the DNA is TGTGCCATCAGTGCTGAGGGGGCGAGGGGCTACACCTTC.